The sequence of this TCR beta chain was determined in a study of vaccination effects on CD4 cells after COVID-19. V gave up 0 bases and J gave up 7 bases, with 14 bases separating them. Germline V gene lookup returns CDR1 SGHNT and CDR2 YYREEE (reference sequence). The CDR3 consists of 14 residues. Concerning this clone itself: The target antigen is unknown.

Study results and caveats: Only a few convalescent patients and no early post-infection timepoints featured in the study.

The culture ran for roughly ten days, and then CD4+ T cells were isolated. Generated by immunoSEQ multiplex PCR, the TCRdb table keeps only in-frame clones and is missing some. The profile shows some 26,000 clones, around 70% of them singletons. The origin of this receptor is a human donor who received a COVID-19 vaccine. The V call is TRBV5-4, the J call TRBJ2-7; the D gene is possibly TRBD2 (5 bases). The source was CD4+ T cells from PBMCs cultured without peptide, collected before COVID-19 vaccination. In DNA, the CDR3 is TGTGCCAGCAGCTTGGGCGGAAGCCCGGGGGAGCAGTACTTC. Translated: CASSLGGSPGEQYF.